This TCR beta chain was obtained from a study of blood T cells in healthy people across ages. There are a few counts of this clonotype. For the second PCR, which ran for 7 to 11 cycles, a sample-barcoded 5' primer and a J-beta primer mix were used. Every single cDNA molecule received a tag from a template-switch adaptor with 12 random nucleotides. TCRdb reanalysed the 5' RACE reads using MiXCR and keeps one entry per CDR3 protein. The sample has under 2 million distinct CDR3 sequences, almost 35% seen once. This CDR3 region has 11 residues. From germline, CDR1 is KGHSH and CDR2 LQKENI. The germline V and J ends were trimmed by 6 bases and 9 bases, with 9 bases remaining between them.

The sequence was collected from a woman aged 30 to 39 in good health. The J gene is TRBJ2-1, the V gene TRBV18; D remains unclear. Sequenced material: blood. The CDR3 loop is CASSAEFEQFF. For the CDR3, the DNA is TGTGCCAGCTCGGCGGAATTTGAGCAGTTCTTC.